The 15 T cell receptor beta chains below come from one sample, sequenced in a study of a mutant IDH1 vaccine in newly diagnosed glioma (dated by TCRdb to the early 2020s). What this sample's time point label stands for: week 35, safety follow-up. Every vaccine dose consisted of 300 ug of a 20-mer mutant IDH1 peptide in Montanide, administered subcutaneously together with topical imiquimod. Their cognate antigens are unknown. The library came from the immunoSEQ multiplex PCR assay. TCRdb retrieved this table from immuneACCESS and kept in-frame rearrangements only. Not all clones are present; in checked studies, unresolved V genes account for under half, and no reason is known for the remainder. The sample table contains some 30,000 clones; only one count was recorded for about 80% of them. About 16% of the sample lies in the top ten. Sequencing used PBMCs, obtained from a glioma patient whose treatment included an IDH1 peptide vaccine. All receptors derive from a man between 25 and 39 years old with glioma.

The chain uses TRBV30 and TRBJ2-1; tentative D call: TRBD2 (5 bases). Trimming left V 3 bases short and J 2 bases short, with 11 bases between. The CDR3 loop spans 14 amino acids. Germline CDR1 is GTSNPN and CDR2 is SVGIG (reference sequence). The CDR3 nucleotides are TGTGCCTGGAGGGTGAGGGCGGCCTACAATGAGCAGTTCTTC. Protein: CAWRVRAAYNEQFF.

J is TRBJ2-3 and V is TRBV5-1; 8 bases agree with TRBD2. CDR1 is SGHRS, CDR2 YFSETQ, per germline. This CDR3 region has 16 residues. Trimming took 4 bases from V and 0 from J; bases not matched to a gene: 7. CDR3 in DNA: TGCGCCAGCAGCCCCGGACTAGCCGATAGCACAGATACGCAGTATTTT. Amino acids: CASSPGLADSTDTQYF.

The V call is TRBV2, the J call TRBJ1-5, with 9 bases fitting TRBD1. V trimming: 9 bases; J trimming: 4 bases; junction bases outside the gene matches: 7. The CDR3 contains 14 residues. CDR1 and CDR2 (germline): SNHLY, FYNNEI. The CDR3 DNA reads TGTGCCAGTTCTGGGACAGGGAAGAATCAGCCCCAGCATTTT. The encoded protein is CASSGTGKNQPQHF.

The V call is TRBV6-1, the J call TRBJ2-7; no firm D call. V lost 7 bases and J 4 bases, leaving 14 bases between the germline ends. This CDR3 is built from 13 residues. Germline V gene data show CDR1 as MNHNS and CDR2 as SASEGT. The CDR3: CASTNVSPYEQYF. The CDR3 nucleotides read TGTGCCAGCACGAACGTATCCCCTTACGAGCAGTACTTC.

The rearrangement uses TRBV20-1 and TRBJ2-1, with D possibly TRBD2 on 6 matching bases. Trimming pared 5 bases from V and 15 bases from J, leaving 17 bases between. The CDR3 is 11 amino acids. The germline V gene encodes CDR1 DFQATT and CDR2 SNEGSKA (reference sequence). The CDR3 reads CSASPGTLRFF. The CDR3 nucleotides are TGCAGTGCTTCCCCCGGGACTTTGCGGTTCTTC.

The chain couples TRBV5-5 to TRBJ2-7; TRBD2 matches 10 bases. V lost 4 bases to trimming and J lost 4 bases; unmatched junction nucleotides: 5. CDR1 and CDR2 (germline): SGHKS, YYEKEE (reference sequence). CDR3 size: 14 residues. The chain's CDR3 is CASSPTSGKYEQYF. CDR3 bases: TGTGCCAGCAGCCCTACTAGCGGGAAATACGAGCAGTACTTC.

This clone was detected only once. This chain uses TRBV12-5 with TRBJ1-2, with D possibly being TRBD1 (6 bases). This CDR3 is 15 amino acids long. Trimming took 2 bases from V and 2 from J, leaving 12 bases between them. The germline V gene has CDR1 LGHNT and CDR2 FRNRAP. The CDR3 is CASGLSRGLNYGYTF. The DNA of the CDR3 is TGTGCTAGTGGTTTGTCCCGGGGGCTAAACTATGGCTACACCTTC.

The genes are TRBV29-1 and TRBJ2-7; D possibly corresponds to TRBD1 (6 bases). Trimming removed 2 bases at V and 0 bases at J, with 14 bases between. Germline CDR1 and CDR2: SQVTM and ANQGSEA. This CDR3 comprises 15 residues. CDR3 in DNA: TGCAGCGTTGAATGGGCAGGGGCGAGCTCCTACGAGCAGTACTTC. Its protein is CSVEWAGASSYEQYF.

The CDR3 protein is CSASGSGANVLTF. The CDR3 DNA reads TGCAGCGCCTCGGGCTCCGGGGCCAACGTCCTGACTTTC. This sequence joins TRBV29-1 and TRBJ2-6; D remains unclear. Germline-derived CDR1 and CDR2 are SQVTM and ANQGSEA. CDR3 length equals 13 residues. Trimming shortened V by 7 bases and J by 4 bases, and 11 bases separated the two germline ends.

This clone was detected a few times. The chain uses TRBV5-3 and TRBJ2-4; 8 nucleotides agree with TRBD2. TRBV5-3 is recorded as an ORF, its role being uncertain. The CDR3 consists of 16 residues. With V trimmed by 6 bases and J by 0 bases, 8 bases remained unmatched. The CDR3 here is CARKVGREVAKNIQYF. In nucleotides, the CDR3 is TGTGCCAGAAAGGTGGGGCGGGAGGTAGCCAAAAACATTCAGTACTTC.

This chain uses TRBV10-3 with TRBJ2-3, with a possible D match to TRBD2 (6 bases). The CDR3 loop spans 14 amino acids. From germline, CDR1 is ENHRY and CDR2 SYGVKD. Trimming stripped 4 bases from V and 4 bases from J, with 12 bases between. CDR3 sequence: CAISASLASDTQYF. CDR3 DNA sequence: TGTGCCATCAGTGCATCACTAGCTTCAGATACGCAGTATTTT.

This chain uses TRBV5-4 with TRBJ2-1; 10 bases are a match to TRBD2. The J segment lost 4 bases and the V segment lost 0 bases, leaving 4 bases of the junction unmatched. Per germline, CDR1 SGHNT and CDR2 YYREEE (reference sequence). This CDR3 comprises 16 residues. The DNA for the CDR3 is TGTGCCAGCAGCTTGGGGACTAGCGGAGATTACAATGAGCAGTTCTTC. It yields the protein CASSLGTSGDYNEQFF. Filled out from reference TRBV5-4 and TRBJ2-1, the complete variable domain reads ETGVTQSPTHLIKTRGQQVTLRCSSQSGHNTVSWYQQALGQGPQFIFQYYREEENGRGNFPPRFSGLQFPNYSSELNVNALELDDSALYLCASSLGTSGDYNEQFFGPGTRLTVL.

CDR3 sequence reads: CASSLLMGGANVLTF. In nucleotides, the CDR3 is TGTGCCAGCAGCTTGCTCATGGGTGGGGCCAACGTCCTGACTTTC. V and J are TRBV5-8 and TRBJ2-6; no firm D call. The CDR3 is 15 residues long. Trimming took off 1 base at V and 3 bases at J, with 8 bases between the two ends. The germline V gene encodes CDR1 SGHTS and CDR2 YDEGEE.

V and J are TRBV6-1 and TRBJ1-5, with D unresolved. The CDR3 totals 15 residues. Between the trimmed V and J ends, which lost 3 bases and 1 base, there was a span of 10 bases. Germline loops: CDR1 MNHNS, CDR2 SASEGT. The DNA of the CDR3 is TGTGCCAGCAGTGACATGCTCGGGAGCAATCAGCCCCAGCATTTT. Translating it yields CASSDMLGSNQPQHF.

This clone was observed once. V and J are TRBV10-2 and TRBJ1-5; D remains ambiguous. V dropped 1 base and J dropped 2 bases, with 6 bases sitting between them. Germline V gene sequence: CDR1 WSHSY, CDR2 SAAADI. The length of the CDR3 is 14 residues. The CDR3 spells CASSEFEGNQPQHF. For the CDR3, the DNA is TGCGCCAGCAGTGAGTTCGAGGGCAATCAGCCCCAGCATTTT.